A selection of T cell receptor beta chains follows, all from one sample in a study of blood T cell repertoires in COVID-19. Sequencing was performed with immunoSEQ multiplex PCR; in TCRdb, only in-frame clones are kept and a portion is missing. This sample yields 270,000 or so clones, of which 83% are seen a single time; around a tenth belongs to the top ten. Material: peripheral blood. These receptors were collected from a woman aged 45-65 years who had recovered from COVID-19. CDR3s include the opening cysteine and the closing phenylalanine or tryptophan. The order of the fields is V gene, J gene, D gene, clone size, CDR3 protein, CDR3 DNA. D genes are given only for firm matches. Clone size is stated in some rows and not others, as once, few, many or a class when expanded.

V gene: TRBV19
J gene: TRBJ2-7
D gene: NA
clone size: NA
CDR3 protein: CASSTYSGLSYEQYF
CDR3 DNA: TGTGCCAGTAGTACTTATAGCGGCCTATCCTACGAGCAGTACTTC

V gene: TRBV5-1
J gene: TRBJ2-3
D gene: TRBD2
clone size: NA
CDR3 protein: CASSLEHQLAGTDTQYF
CDR3 DNA: TGCGCCAGCAGCTTGGAGCATCAACTAGCGGGGACAGATACGCAGTATTTT

V gene: TRBV7-2
J gene: TRBJ1-6
D gene: NA
clone size: NA
CDR3 protein: CASSLRGATYNSPLHF
CDR3 DNA: TGTGCCAGCAGCTTACGGGGGGCAACCTATAATTCACCCCTCCACTTT

V gene: TRBV19
J gene: TRBJ2-1
D gene: TRBD2
clone size: NA
CDR3 protein: CASSIGEGLGEQFF
CDR3 DNA: TGTGCCAGTAGTATAGGGGAGGGCCTTGGGGAGCAGTTCTTC

V gene: TRBV27
J gene: TRBJ1-2
D gene: TRBD1
clone size: once
CDR3 protein: CASTSQGSGYTF
CDR3 DNA: TGTGCCAGCACCTCACAGGGGTCTGGCTACACCTTC

V gene: TRBV7-7
J gene: TRBJ2-2
D gene: NA
clone size: once
CDR3 protein: CASSLWAAGELFF
CDR3 DNA: TGTGCCAGCAGCTTATGGGCAGCCGGGGAGCTGTTTTTT

V gene: TRBV5-3
J gene: TRBJ2-5
D gene: TRBD1
clone size: NA
CDR3 protein: CARSRTGEDYVETQYF
CDR3 DNA: TGTGCCAGAAGCCGGACAGGGGAGGACTATGTTGAGACCCAGTACTTC

V gene: TRBV7-9
J gene: TRBJ2-7
D gene: NA
clone size: NA
CDR3 protein: CASSRTSAGEQYF
CDR3 DNA: TGTGCCAGCAGCCGCACGTCAGCGGGCGAGCAGTACTTC

V gene: TRBV20-1
J gene: TRBJ2-7
D gene: TRBD1
clone size: NA
CDR3 protein: CSASSGTGTYEQYF
CDR3 DNA: TGCAGTGCTAGTTCCGGGACAGGGACCTACGAGCAGTACTTC

V gene: TRBV7-8
J gene: TRBJ2-7
D gene: NA
clone size: NA
CDR3 protein: CASSLPLYEQYF
CDR3 DNA: TGTGCCAGCAGCTTACCCCTATACGAGCAGTACTTC

V gene: TRBV7-3
J gene: TRBJ1-6
D gene: NA
clone size: NA
CDR3 protein: CASSPHRAGNSPLHF
CDR3 DNA: TGTGCCAGCAGCCCCCACAGGGCTGGAAATTCACCCCTCCACTTT

V gene: TRBV27
J gene: TRBJ2-3
D gene: NA
clone size: once
CDR3 protein: CASSRQVPDTQYF
CDR3 DNA: TGTGCCAGCAGCCGCCAGGTCCCAGATACGCAGTATTTT

V gene: TRBV7-9
J gene: TRBJ2-2
D gene: NA
clone size: NA
CDR3 protein: CASSPGQNTGELFF
CDR3 DNA: TGTGCCAGCAGCCCGGGACAGAACACCGGGGAGCTGTTTTTT

V gene: TRBV12-3/TRBV12-4
J gene: TRBJ2-7
D gene: TRBD2
clone size: NA
CDR3 protein: CASRTSGRYEQYF
CDR3 DNA: TGTGCCAGCCGGACTAGCGGCCGGTACGAGCAGTACTTC

V gene: TRBV19
J gene: TRBJ2-7
D gene: NA
clone size: NA
CDR3 protein: CASSITPPKGFYEQYF
CDR3 DNA: TGTGCCAGTAGTATAACCCCACCTAAGGGGTTTTACGAGCAGTACTTC

V gene: TRBV5-1
J gene: TRBJ2-7
D gene: TRBD1
clone size: NA
CDR3 protein: CASSMGTGDYEQYF
CDR3 DNA: TGCGCCAGCAGCATGGGGACAGGGGACTACGAGCAGTACTTC

V gene: TRBV5-5
J gene: TRBJ2-1
D gene: TRBD2
clone size: NA
CDR3 protein: CASSPAGLAGGPIRDNEQFF
CDR3 DNA: TGTGCCAGCAGCCCCGCCGGCTTAGCGGGGGGGCCCATTAGGGATAATGAGCAGTTCTTC

V gene: TRBV3-1/TRBV3-2
J gene: TRBJ2-2
D gene: NA
clone size: NA
CDR3 protein: CASSQDLTVSELFF
CDR3 DNA: TGTGCCAGCAGCCAAGACCTGACAGTGTCGGAGCTGTTTTTT

V gene: TRBV27
J gene: TRBJ2-7
D gene: NA
clone size: once
CDR3 protein: CASSPRASDYEQYF
CDR3 DNA: TGTGCCAGCAGCCCCAGGGCCAGTGACTACGAGCAGTACTTC

V gene: TRBV5-1
J gene: TRBJ2-7
D gene: NA
clone size: NA
CDR3 protein: CASRLGSVGSFWYEQYF
CDR3 DNA: TGCGCCAGCAGATTGGGGTCCGTGGGCAGCTTCTGGTACGAGCAGTACTTC

V gene: TRBV4-1
J gene: TRBJ1-5
D gene: NA
clone size: many
CDR3 protein: CASSQEVTGDQPQHF
CDR3 DNA: TGCGCCAGCAGCCAAGAGGTAACCGGGGATCAGCCCCAGCATTTT

V gene: TRBV7-2
J gene: TRBJ2-7
D gene: TRBD2
clone size: once
CDR3 protein: CASSLAIAGGLYEQYF
CDR3 DNA: TGTGCCAGCAGCTTAGCTATAGCGGGAGGGCTCTACGAGCAGTACTTC

V gene: TRBV11-3
J gene: TRBJ2-1
D gene: NA
clone size: NA
CDR3 protein: CASGRSGYNEQFF
CDR3 DNA: TGTGCCTCTGGCAGGAGCGGCTACAATGAGCAGTTCTTC

V gene: TRBV5-1
J gene: TRBJ1-1
D gene: TRBD1
clone size: NA
CDR3 protein: CASSSGQINTEAFF
CDR3 DNA: TGCGCCAGCAGCTCGGGACAGATTAACACTGAAGCTTTCTTT

V gene: TRBV4-2
J gene: TRBJ2-4
D gene: NA
clone size: NA
CDR3 protein: CASSMTSGPGVRVQYF
CDR3 DNA: TGTGCCAGCAGCATGACTAGTGGGCCGGGCGTTCGGGTTCAGTACTTC

V gene: TRBV6-5
J gene: TRBJ2-7
D gene: TRBD1
clone size: NA
CDR3 protein: CASSYGTGPAYEQYF
CDR3 DNA: TGTGCCAGCAGTTACGGGACAGGGCCGGCCTACGAGCAGTACTTC

V gene: TRBV5-4
J gene: TRBJ1-1
D gene: TRBD1
clone size: NA
CDR3 protein: CASSWQGARTEAFF
CDR3 DNA: TGTGCCAGCAGCTGGCAGGGGGCGCGCACTGAAGCTTTCTTT

V gene: TRBV28
J gene: TRBJ2-7
D gene: NA
clone size: NA
CDR3 protein: CASSLDLIRPASYEQYF
CDR3 DNA: TGTGCCAGCAGTCTAGATCTTATTCGGCCAGCCTCCTACGAGCAGTACTTC

V gene: TRBV3-1/TRBV3-2
J gene: TRBJ2-7
D gene: NA
clone size: NA
CDR3 protein: CASSQDWSGTYEQYF
CDR3 DNA: TGTGCCAGCAGCCAAGATTGGTCAGGGACCTACGAGCAGTACTTC

V gene: TRBV30
J gene: TRBJ2-5
D gene: NA
clone size: NA
CDR3 protein: CAWSVVWGRGETQYF
CDR3 DNA: TGTGCCTGGAGTGTTGTGTGGGGGCGCGGGGAGACCCAGTACTTC

V gene: TRBV6-2/TRBV6-3
J gene: TRBJ2-6
D gene: TRBD1
clone size: NA
CDR3 protein: CASSSTGTGSNVLTF
CDR3 DNA: TGTGCCAGCAGTTCTACCGGGACAGGGTCCAACGTCCTGACTTTC

V gene: TRBV5-1
J gene: TRBJ2-1
D gene: TRBD1
clone size: few
CDR3 protein: CASSLGRGLGSNEQFF
CDR3 DNA: TGCGCCAGCAGCTTGGGCAGGGGGCTCGGGTCCAATGAGCAGTTCTTC

V gene: TRBV25-1
J gene: TRBJ2-3
D gene: TRBD2
clone size: NA
CDR3 protein: CATKTGTSPRTDTQYF
CDR3 DNA: TGTGCCACCAAGACCGGGACTAGTCCGCGGACAGATACGCAGTATTTT

V gene: TRBV7-2
J gene: TRBJ2-3
D gene: TRBD2
clone size: NA
CDR3 protein: CASSLETSVRARTDTQYF
CDR3 DNA: TGTGCCAGCAGCTTGGAAACTAGCGTTAGGGCCCGTACAGATACGCAGTATTTT

V gene: TRBV6-5
J gene: TRBJ1-1
D gene: TRBD1
clone size: few
CDR3 protein: CASSVARGLGTEAFF
CDR3 DNA: TGTGCCAGCAGCGTAGCCAGGGGGCTTGGCACTGAAGCTTTCTTT

V gene: TRBV6-4
J gene: TRBJ2-1
D gene: TRBD2
clone size: NA
CDR3 protein: CASSDSASGSDEQFF
CDR3 DNA: TGTGCCAGCAGTGACTCCGCTAGCGGGAGTGATGAGCAGTTCTTC

V gene: TRBV2
J gene: TRBJ1-4
D gene: NA
clone size: NA
CDR3 protein: CASRPDNLNEKLFF
CDR3 DNA: TGTGCCAGCAGGCCGGACAACCTTAATGAAAAACTGTTTTTT

V gene: TRBV28
J gene: TRBJ2-3
D gene: TRBD2
clone size: NA
CDR3 protein: CASSLPGTSGGKTDTQYF
CDR3 DNA: TGTGCCAGCAGTTTACCAGGGACTAGCGGGGGGAAGACAGATACGCAGTATTTT

V gene: TRBV3-1/TRBV3-2
J gene: TRBJ1-4
D gene: TRBD1
clone size: NA
CDR3 protein: CASSRTTGGRNEKLFF
CDR3 DNA: TGTGCCAGCAGCCGCACGACAGGGGGCCGGAATGAAAAACTGTTTTTT

V gene: TRBV6-5
J gene: TRBJ1-2
D gene: NA
clone size: NA
CDR3 protein: CASSHRDIYGYTF
CDR3 DNA: TGTGCCAGCAGTCACAGGGATATCTATGGCTACACCTTC

V gene: TRBV6-5
J gene: TRBJ1-5
D gene: TRBD1
clone size: NA
CDR3 protein: CASRQGGQPQHF
CDR3 DNA: TGTGCCAGCCGACAGGGGGGTCAGCCCCAGCATTTT

V gene: TRBV25-1
J gene: TRBJ1-2
D gene: TRBD1
clone size: NA
CDR3 protein: CASSDRGYGYTF
CDR3 DNA: TGTGCCAGCTCGGACAGGGGCTATGGCTACACCTTC

V gene: TRBV24-1
J gene: TRBJ1-5
D gene: TRBD1
clone size: few
CDR3 protein: CATSETGQYQPQHF
CDR3 DNA: TGTGCCACCAGTGAAACGGGACAGTATCAGCCCCAGCATTTT

V gene: TRBV6-5
J gene: TRBJ2-7
D gene: TRBD1
clone size: NA
CDR3 protein: CASSPGQDGSYEQYF
CDR3 DNA: TGTGCCAGCAGTCCGGGACAGGATGGCTCCTACGAGCAGTACTTC

V gene: TRBV4-3
J gene: TRBJ2-1
D gene: TRBD2
clone size: few
CDR3 protein: CASSQVPLGAGGSYNEQFF
CDR3 DNA: TGCGCCAGCAGCCAAGTCCCCTTGGGAGCGGGGGGGTCCTACAATGAGCAGTTCTTC

V gene: TRBV7-8
J gene: TRBJ1-2
D gene: TRBD1
clone size: NA
CDR3 protein: CASSSIGQGKDGYTF
CDR3 DNA: TGTGCCAGCAGCTCGATAGGACAGGGGAAGGATGGCTACACCTTC

V gene: TRBV12-3/TRBV12-4
J gene: TRBJ1-2
D gene: NA
clone size: NA
CDR3 protein: CASSYGGRGYTF
CDR3 DNA: TGTGCCAGCAGTTACGGAGGGAGAGGCTACACCTTC

V gene: TRBV28
J gene: TRBJ1-5
D gene: NA
clone size: NA
CDR3 protein: CASQTSAGGNQPQHF
CDR3 DNA: TGTGCCAGCCAAACCTCAGCGGGGGGCAATCAGCCCCAGCATTTT

V gene: TRBV12-2
J gene: TRBJ2-7
D gene: NA
clone size: few
CDR3 protein: CASRFRGRLYEQYF
CDR3 DNA: TGTGCAAGTCGTTTCAGGGGGCGCTTATACGAGCAGTACTTC

V gene: TRBV5-1
J gene: TRBJ2-3
D gene: TRBD2
clone size: NA
CDR3 protein: CASSVAGSTDTQYF
CDR3 DNA: TGCGCCAGCAGCGTAGCGGGAAGCACAGATACGCAGTATTTT

V gene: TRBV29-1
J gene: TRBJ2-3
D gene: TRBD2
clone size: NA
CDR3 protein: CSVARLADSTDTQYF
CDR3 DNA: TGCAGCGTCGCAAGACTAGCGGATAGCACAGATACGCAGTATTTT

V gene: TRBV6-1
J gene: TRBJ1-3
D gene: TRBD1
clone size: NA
CDR3 protein: CASSEGRGLAGNTIYF
CDR3 DNA: TGTGCCAGCAGTGAAGGCAGGGGGCTTGCTGGAAACACCATATATTTT